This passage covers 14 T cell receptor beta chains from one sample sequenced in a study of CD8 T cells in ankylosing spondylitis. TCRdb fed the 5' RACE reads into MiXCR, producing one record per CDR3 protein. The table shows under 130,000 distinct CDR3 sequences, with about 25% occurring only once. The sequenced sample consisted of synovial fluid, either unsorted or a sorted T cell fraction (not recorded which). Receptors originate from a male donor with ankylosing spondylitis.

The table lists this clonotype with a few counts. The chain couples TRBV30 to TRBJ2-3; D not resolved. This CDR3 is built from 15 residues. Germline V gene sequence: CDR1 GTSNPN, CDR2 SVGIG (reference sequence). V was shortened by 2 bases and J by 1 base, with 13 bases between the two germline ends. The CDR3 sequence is CAWSRTGSRTDTQYF. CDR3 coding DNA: TGTGCCTGGAGTAGAACGGGTAGCCGCACAGATACGCAGTATTTT.

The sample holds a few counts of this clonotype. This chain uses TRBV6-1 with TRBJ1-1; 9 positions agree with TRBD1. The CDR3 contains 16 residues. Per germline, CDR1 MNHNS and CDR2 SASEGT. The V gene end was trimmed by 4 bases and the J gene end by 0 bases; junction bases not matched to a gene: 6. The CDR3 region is CASSAQGQGLNTEAFF. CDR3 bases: TGTGCCAGCAGTGCACAGGGACAGGGCTTGAACACTGAAGCTTTCTTT.

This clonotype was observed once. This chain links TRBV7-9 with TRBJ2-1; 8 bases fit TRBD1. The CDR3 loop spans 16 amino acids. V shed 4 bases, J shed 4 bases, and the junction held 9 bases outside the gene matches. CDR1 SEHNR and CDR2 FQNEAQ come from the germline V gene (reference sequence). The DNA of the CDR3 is TGTGCCAGCAGCTCGCGAACAGGGGGAATATACAATGAGCAGTTCTTC. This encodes CASSSRTGGIYNEQFF.

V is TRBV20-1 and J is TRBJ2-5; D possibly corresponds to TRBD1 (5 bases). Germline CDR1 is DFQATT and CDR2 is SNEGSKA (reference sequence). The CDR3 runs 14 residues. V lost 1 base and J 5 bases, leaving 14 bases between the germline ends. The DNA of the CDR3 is TGCAGTGCTAGAGTGCGGTCTAAGGGGGAGACCCAGTACTTC. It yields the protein CSARVRSKGETQYF.

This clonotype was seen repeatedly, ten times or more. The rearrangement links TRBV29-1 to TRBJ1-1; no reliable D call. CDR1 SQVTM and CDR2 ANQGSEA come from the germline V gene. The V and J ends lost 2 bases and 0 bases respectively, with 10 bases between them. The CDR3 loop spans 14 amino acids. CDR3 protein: CSVELVGLNTEAFF. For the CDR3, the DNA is TGCAGCGTTGAATTGGTGGGTCTGAACACTGAAGCTTTCTTT.

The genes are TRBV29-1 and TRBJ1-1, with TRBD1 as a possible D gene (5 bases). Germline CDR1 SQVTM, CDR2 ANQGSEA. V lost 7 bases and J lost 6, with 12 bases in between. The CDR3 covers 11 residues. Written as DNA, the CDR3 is TGCAGCGCCGCGCGGGGGTCTGAAGCTTTCTTT. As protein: CSAARGSEAFF.

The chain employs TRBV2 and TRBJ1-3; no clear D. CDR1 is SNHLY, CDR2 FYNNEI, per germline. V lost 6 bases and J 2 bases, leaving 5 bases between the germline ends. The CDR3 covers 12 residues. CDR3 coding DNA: TGTGCCAGCAGCCCTACTGGAAACACCATATATTTT. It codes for CASSPTGNTIYF.

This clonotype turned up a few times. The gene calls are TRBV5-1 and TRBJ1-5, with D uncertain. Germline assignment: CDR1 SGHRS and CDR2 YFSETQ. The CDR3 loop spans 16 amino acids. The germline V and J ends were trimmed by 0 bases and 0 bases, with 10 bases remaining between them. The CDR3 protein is CASSLGADFSNQPQHF. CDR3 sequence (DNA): TGCGCCAGCAGCTTGGGGGCGGACTTTAGCAATCAGCCCCAGCATTTT.

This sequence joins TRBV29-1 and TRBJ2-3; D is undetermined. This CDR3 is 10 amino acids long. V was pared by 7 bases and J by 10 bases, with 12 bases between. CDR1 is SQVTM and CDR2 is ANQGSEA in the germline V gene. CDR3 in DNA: TGCAGCGCCGGCGAGCTGGCGCAGTATTTT. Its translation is CSAGELAQYF.

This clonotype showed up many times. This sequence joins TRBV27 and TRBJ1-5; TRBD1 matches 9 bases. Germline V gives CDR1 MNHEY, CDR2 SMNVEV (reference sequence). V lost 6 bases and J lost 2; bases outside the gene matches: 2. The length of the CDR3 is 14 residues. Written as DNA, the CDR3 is TGTGCCAGCAGCTGGACAGGGGGCAATCAGCCCCAGCATTTT. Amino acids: CASSWTGGNQPQHF.

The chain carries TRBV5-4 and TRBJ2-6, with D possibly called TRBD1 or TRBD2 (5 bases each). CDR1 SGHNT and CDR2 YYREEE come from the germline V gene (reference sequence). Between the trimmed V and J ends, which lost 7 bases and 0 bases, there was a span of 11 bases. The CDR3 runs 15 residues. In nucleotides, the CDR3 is TGTGCCAGCGGACTGGACACCTCTGGGGCCAACGTCCTGACTTTC. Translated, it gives CASGLDTSGANVLTF. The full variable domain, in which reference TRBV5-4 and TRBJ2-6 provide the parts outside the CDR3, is ETGVTQSPTHLIKTRGQQVTLRCSSQSGHNTVSWYQQALGQGPQFIFQYYREEENGRGNFPPRFSGLQFPNYSSELNVNALELDDSALYLCASGLDTSGANVLTFGAGSRLTVL.

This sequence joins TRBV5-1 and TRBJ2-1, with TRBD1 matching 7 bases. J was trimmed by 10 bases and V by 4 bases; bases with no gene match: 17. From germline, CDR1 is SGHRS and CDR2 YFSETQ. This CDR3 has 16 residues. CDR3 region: CASSTKTGTELDEQFF. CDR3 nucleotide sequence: TGCGCCAGCAGCACCAAAACCGGGACAGAACTCGACGAGCAGTTCTTC.

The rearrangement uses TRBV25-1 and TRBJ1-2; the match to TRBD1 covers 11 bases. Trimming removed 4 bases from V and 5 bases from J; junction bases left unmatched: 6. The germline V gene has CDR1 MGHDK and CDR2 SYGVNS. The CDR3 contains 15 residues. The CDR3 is CASSAQDRGRYGYTF. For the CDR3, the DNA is TGTGCCAGCAGTGCTCAGGACAGGGGGCGGTATGGCTACACCTTC.

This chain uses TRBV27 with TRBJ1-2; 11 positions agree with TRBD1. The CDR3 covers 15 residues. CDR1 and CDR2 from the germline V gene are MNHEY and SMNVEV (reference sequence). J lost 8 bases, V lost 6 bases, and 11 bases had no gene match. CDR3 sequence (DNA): TGTGCCAGCAGCCCTTGGACAGGGGGCGCACAGGGCTACACCTTC. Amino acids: CASSPWTGGAQGYTF.